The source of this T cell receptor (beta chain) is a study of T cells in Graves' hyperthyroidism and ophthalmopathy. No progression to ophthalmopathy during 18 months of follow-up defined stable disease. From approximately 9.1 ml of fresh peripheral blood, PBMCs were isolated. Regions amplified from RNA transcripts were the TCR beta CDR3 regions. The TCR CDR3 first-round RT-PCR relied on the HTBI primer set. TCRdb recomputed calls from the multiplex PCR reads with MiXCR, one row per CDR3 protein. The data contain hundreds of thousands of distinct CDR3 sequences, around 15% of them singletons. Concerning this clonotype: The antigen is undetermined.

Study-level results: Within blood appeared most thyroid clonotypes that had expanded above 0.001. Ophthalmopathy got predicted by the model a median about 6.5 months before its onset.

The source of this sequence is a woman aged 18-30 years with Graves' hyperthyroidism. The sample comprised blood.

This CDR3 is CASSESGYGENTEAFF. The CDR3 DNA is TGTGCCAGCAGCGAAAGCGGATACGGTGAGAACACTGAAGCTTTCTTT. This chain joins TRBV4-2 and TRBJ1-1; unclear D gene. This CDR3 spans 16 amino acids. In germline, CDR1 is LGHNA, CDR2 YNFKEQ. V was shortened by 5 bases and J by 1 base, with 17 bases between the two germline ends.